This T cell receptor (beta chain) comes out of a study of cytomegalovirus exposure and HLA in healthy donors. In germline, CDR1 is SEHNR, CDR2 FQNEAQ (reference sequence). The CDR3 extends over 13 amino acids. The germline V and J ends were trimmed by 0 bases and 10 bases, with 10 bases remaining between them. A multiplex PCR was run with 60 Vbeta primers and 13 Jbeta primers. The repertoire was sequenced with immunoSEQ multiplex PCR; TCRdb's copy has only in-frame clones and lacks some. Of around 130,000 clones in the sample, over 70% were seen once. Study-level findings and limits: Reported findings show TCR beta sequences accurately forecast HLA-A and HLA-B alleles in most subjects.

Points on this clone: Its target is unknown.

This TCR was sampled from a man aged 25 to 45 in good health and CMV-seronegative. Sequences were obtained from PBMCs. V and J are TRBV7-9 and TRBJ2-1, with D unclear. This chain's CDR3 is CASSLAEEREQFF. CDR3 sequence (DNA): TGTGCCAGCAGCTTAGCCGAGGAACGCGAGCAGTTCTTC.